Included here is one TCR beta chain sequence, with context. No cognate antigen has been identified for it. The input lacks base qualities; no much larger clone sits a single base away. Per the publication, the time point label means: blood sample drawn before combined kidney and bone marrow transplant. Thawed PBMCs were FACS-sorted into unstimulated Tregs (CD4+CD25+CD127-), CD4+ non-Tregs (CD4+CD25-), CD4 cells and CD8 cells. The patients were a handful of recipients of combined kidney and bone marrow transplants from the ITN036ST trial, and samples were available only for these trial subjects. Healthy control blood was separated into PBMCs by Ficoll density gradient and cryopreserved, and patient PBMCs were collected both before and after transplant. The record originates from a study of Tregs in tolerant kidney transplant recipients (dated by TCRdb to about 2019). For the study in its entirety: Transplants used related donors with nonmyeloablative bone marrow transplantation; mixed chimerism was transient in the human trials. TCRbeta sequencing was used in the study to identify donor-specific regulatory T cells before combined kidney and bone marrow transplantation, and the identified cells were then tracked after transplant. The full study reports these points: Biological reproducibility was not directly assessed, although technical replication error appeared to be minimal. The study was constrained by small patient numbers, and validation of the findings is required in larger populations and under other immunosuppression protocols. Donor-specific Treg expansion exceeded global Treg expansion in tolerant patients, suggesting antigen-driven rather than nonspecific expansion. Expanding Tregs with activated donor B cells appeared to identify the most biologically relevant and donor-specific TCRbeta repertoire. For some patients the PCR primers changed over time, which made it impossible to compare the samples from those patients at the nucleotide level.

The CDR3, from cysteine to phenylalanine, totals 16 residues. Kept here is only the CDR3 DNA, which spans 48 bases and is read in frame from base 1. V is pruned by 4 bases and J by 9 bases, leaving 11 bases of the junction without a gene match. Taken from the germline V gene, the CDR1 and CDR2 loops are KGHSH and LQKENI. For TCRbeta CDR3 sequencing, genomic DNA was extracted from sorted cells using the QIAGEN DNeasy Blood and Tissue Kit. High-throughput TCRbeta CDR3 sequencing, including PCR amplification with bias correction and internal controls, was performed commercially through immunoSEQ. Concerning the study's data processing: Unique productive TCRbeta sequences were defined by CDR3 nucleotide sequence where primers matched, and otherwise by CDR3 amino acid sequence together with Vbeta and Jbeta genes. Sorting error was corrected by removing sequences shared between sorted populations at a frequency ratio of 2:1 or less, and the remaining shared sequences were assigned to the higher population. Sequences were defined as donor-reactive when expanded at least 5-fold in CFSE-low cells versus unstimulated cells and present at a frequency of at least 0.01% in CFSE-low cells. Jensen-Shannon divergence calculated on the top 100 TCRbeta sequences ranked by frequency was used to measure repertoire divergence. For samples with multiple sequencing runs, sorting error was corrected in each run separately before the runs were combined. TCRdb retrieved this table from immuneACCESS and kept in-frame rearrangements only. Not all clones are present; in checked studies, unresolved V genes account for under half, and no reason is known for the remainder. That table gives V, J and clone size, and the DNA gave D and trimming. The sample profile shows about 94,000 clones; under 95% of them were found once. The top ten clonotypes cover 0.46% of the sample.

The input for sequencing was CD4+ T cells from blood, taken before the transplant. Recombination linked TRBV18 to TRBJ1-6, with 8 junctional bases fitting TRBD1. The origin of this receptor is a human donor who received a combined kidney and bone marrow transplant. The DNA sequence is given as TGTGCCAGCTCACTTATCACGGACAGGGAGAGTTCACCCCTCCACTTT. It codes for CASSLITDRESSPLHF.